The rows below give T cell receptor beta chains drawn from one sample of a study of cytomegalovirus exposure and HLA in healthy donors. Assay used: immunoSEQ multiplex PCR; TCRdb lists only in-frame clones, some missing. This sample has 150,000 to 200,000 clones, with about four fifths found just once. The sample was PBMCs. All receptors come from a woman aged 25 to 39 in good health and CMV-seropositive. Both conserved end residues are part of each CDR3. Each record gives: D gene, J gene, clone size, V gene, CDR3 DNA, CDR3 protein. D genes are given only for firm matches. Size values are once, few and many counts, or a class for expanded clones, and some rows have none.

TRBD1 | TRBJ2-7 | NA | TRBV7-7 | TGTGCTAGCAGCCAAGGACAGGGGTCCCGCGAGCAGTACTTC | CASSQGQGSREQYF
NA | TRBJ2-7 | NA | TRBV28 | TGTGCCAGCAGTTACAACGAGCAGTACTTC | CASSYNEQYF
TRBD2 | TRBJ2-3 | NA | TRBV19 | TGTGCCAGTAGCCGTAGCGGGCTCACAGATACGCAGTATTTT | CASSRSGLTDTQYF
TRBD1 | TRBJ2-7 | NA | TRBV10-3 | TGTGCCATCCGGGACAGGGTCTCCGAGCAGTACTTC | CAIRDRVSEQYF
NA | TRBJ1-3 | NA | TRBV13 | TGTGCCAGCAGTCTAACGGGGAACACCATATATTTT | CASSLTGNTIYF
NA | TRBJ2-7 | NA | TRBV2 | TGTGCCAGCAGGATGGAGCTTAGGTCGTACGAGCAGTACTTC | CASRMELRSYEQYF
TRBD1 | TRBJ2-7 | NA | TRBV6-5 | TGTGCCAGCAGTAACGACAGGGAACTCTACGAGCAGTACTTC | CASSNDRELYEQYF
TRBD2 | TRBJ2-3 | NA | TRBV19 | TGTGCCAGTAAGCCCAGGGGACTAGCGGGAGGGCCGGTTCTAAGGTCGAGAGATACGCAGTATTTT | CASKPRGLAGGPVLRSRDTQYF
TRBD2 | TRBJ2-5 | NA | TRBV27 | TGTGCCAGCAGTTTCTTGCGGGGGGTCCCCCAAGAGACCCAGTACTTC | CASSFLRGVPQETQYF
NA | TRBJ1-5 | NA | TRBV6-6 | TGTGCCAGCAGTCTGGGGGGGGTCAATCAGCCCCAGCATTTT | CASSLGGVNQPQHF
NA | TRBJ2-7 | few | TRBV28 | TGTGCCAGCAGTCCTACAGGGTGGGTAGCCTACGAGCAGTACTTC | CASSPTGWVAYEQYF
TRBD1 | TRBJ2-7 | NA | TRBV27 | TGTGCCAGCAGTACGAACGACAGGGCCGGCTACGAGCAGTACTTC | CASSTNDRAGYEQYF
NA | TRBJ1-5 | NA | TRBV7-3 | TGTGCCAGCAGCTTAACAGGCAGGGGAGCTTCGAGGAATCAGCCCCAGCATTTT | CASSLTGRGASRNQPQHF
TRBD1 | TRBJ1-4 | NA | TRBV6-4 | TGTGCCAGCAGTGAAGTGACAGGGGGCAGTGAAAAACTGTTTTTT | CASSEVTGGSEKLFF
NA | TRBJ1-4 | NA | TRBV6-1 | TGTGCCACAACTCCTTTCAATGAAAAACTGTTTTTT | CATTPFNEKLFF
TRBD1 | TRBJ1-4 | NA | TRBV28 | TGTGCCAGCAGTTCCTTCAGGGGGGTAGGGGAAAAACTGTTTTTT | CASSSFRGVGEKLFF
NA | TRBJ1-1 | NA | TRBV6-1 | TGTGCCAGCCCGGGAGCTAAGGAGGGCACTGAAGCTTTCTTT | CASPGAKEGTEAFF
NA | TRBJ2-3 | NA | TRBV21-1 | TGTGCCAGCGGGAGGTCAGGCAGCACAGATACGCAGTATTTT | CASGRSGSTDTQYF
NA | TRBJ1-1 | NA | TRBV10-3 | TGTGCCATCAGTGACGCCAGGGTGAAGAGCACTGAAGCTTTCTTT | CAISDARVKSTEAFF
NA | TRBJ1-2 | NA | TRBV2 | TGTGCCAGCAGTGGAACAGCTTCTCCTAACTATGGCTACACCTTC | CASSGTASPNYGYTF
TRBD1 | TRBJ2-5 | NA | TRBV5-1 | TGCGCCAGCAGGGACAGGGGAGAGACCCAGTACTTC | CASRDRGETQYF
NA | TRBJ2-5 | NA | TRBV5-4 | TGTGCCAGCAGCCCAACAGAGAAAGAGACCCAGTACTTC | CASSPTEKETQYF
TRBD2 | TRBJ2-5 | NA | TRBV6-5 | TGTGCCAGCAGTTACTCGATCCTAGCGGGAGTAGAGACCCAGTACTTC | CASSYSILAGVETQYF
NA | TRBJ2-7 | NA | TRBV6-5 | TGTGCCAGCAACAATCGGGCCTACGAGCAGTACTTC | CASNNRAYEQYF
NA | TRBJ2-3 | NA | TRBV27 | TGTGCCAGCAGTCCGGCCGGAGCCCGGGGCACAGATACGCAGTATTTT | CASSPAGARGTDTQYF
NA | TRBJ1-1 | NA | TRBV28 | TGTGCCAGCCAGGGGACCATGAACACTGAAGCTTTCTTT | CASQGTMNTEAFF
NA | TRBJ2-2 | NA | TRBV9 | TGTGCCAGCAGCGTATATGACTCCGGGGAGCTGTTTTTT | CASSVYDSGELFF
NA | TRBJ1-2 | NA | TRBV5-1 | TGCGCCAGCAGCTTGTCCCCGGACACGTTTTTGGTCTATGGCTACACCTTC | CASSLSPDTFLVYGYTF
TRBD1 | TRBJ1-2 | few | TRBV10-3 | TGTGCCATCACCGCCGGACAGGGCGCGGGTTCGGGGGTAAATGGCTACACCTTC | CAITAGQGAGSGVNGYTF
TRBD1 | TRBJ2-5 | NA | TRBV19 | TGTGCCAGCTCGCCGACAGGGGGTAGAGGGGAGACCCAGTACTTC | CASSPTGGRGETQYF
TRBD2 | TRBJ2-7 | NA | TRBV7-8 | TGTGCCAGCAGCCCTCTTGGGACTAGCGGTTCCTACGAGCAGTACTTC | CASSPLGTSGSYEQYF
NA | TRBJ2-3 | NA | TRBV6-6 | TGTGCCAGCAGTTCGATAGCGGATACGCAGTATTTT | CASSSIADTQYF
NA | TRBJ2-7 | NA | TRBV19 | TGTGCCAGTAGTATAGGGTTGAGGCCGCCCTACGAGCAGTACTTC | CASSIGLRPPYEQYF
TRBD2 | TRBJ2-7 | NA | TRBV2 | TGTGCCAGCAGCTTAATAGCGGGCGAGCAGTACTTC | CASSLIAGEQYF
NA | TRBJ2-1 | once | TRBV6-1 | TGTGCCAGCAGTCGGGTGTATGAGCAGTTCTTC | CASSRVYEQFF
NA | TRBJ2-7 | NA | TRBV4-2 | TGTGCCAGCAGCCAGGGACGAGGACAGACCTACGAGCAGTACTTC | CASSQGRGQTYEQYF
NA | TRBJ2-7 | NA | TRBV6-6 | TGTGCCAGCAGTGACCCGTACGCGGCGCAGTACTTC | CASSDPYAAQYF
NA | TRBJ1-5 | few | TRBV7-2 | TGTGCCAGCAGCAACGGGAGGGGGAATCAGCCCCAGCATTTT | CASSNGRGNQPQHF
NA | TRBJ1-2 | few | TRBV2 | TGTGCCAGCAGTAAGATCCGGGGAGGTCATGGCTACACCTTC | CASSKIRGGHGYTF
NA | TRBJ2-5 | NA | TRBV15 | TGTGCCACCAGCCCCGAGGGTACTATCCAAGAGACCCAGTACTTC | CATSPEGTIQETQYF
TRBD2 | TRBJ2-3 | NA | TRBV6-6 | TGTGCCAGCACTCTAGCGGGGGGGGGAGATACGCAGTATTTT | CASTLAGGGDTQYF
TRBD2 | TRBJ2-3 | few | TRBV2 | TGTGCCAGCCCCCTAGCGGGGGGCACAGATACGCAGTATTTT | CASPLAGGTDTQYF
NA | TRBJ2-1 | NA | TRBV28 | TGTGCCAGCTACGGAGGCCCGAACAATGAGCAGTTCTTC | CASYGGPNNEQFF